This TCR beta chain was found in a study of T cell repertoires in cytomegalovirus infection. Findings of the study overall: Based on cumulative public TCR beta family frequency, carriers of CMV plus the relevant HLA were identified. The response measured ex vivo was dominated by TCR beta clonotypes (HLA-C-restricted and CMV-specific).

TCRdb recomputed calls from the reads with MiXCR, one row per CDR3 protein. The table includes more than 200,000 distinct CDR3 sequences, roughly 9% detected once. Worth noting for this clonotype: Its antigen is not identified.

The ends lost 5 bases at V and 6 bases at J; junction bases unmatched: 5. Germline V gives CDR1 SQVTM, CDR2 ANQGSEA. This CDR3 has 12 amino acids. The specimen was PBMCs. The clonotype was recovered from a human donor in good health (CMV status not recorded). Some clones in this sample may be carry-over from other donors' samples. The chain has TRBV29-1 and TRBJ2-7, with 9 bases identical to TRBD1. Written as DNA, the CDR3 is TGCAGCGTTCGACAGGGGGGAGGCGAGCAGTACTTC. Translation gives CSVRQGGGEQYF.